This TCR beta chain was identified in a study of CD8 T cells in Susac syndrome. With random hexamers, about 0.5 to 1 ug RNA was reverse transcribed. Amplification of TCR beta CDR3 was carried out by immunoSEQ multiplex PCR, which covered 54 Vbeta and 13 Jbeta segments. Each CDR3 protein gets one entry after TCRdb re-called the immunoSEQ multiplex PCR reads with MiXCR. This table holds 71,000 or so distinct CDR3 sequences, 96% found once. Study-level results: As the study acknowledged, the number of individuals who were part of its TCR sequencing and HLA analysis was relatively small.

V was cut by 7 bases and J by 4 bases, with 11 bases left in between. The CDR3 extends over 13 amino acids. As to this clonotype: Its specificity is not known.

Input material: CD4+ T cells from PBMCs. The gene calls are TRBV12-3 or TRBV12-4 and TRBJ1-5; maybe TRBD1 (5 bases). The receptor's source is a human donor with multiple sclerosis. CDR3 DNA sequence: TGTGCCAGCACCCTTGGGGCTAATCAGCCCCAGCATTTT. Encoded protein: CASTLGANQPQHF.